The 26 T cell receptor beta chains given below trace back to one sample, sequenced in a study of resident and recirculating memory T cells in vitiligo. Data came from immunoSEQ multiplex PCR; TCRdb stores just in-frame clones and leaves some out. The sample lists approximately 69,000 clones; about nine tenths were seen once. Source material: blood. These receptors were taken from a male donor with vitiligo.

The CDR3 region has the DNA TGTGCCAGCAGCCAAGATAGCGGGGGGGGTCCAGATACGCAGTATTTT. It codes for CASSQDSGGGPDTQYF. V and J are TRBV4-2 and TRBJ2-3, with TRBD2 identical over 11 bases. Germline-derived CDR1 and CDR2 are LGHNA and YNFKEQ. The V and J ends lost 0 bases and 4 bases, in that order; junction bases with no gene match: 3. The CDR3 loop spans 16 amino acids.

The chain couples TRBV5-1 to TRBJ1-6; possible D gene TRBD1, 5 bases. The CDR3 totals 23 residues. Germline V gene lookup returns CDR1 SGHRS and CDR2 YFSETQ. V lost 2 bases, J lost 9 bases, and 39 bases lay in between. DNA of the CDR3: TGCGCCAGCAGCTTACGGGTGGTGGGGCCTAAGAACCCCGCCACCCTTTTGGGTTCACCCCTCCACTTT. Protein product: CASSLRVVGPKNPATLLGSPLHF.

The chain combines TRBV20-1 with TRBJ1-2, with D unclear. Germline V gene lookup returns CDR1 DFQATT and CDR2 SNEGSKA (reference sequence). V lost 8 bases and J 11 bases, leaving 15 bases between the germline ends. The CDR3 spans 10 residues. CDR3 protein: CSPYIPSYTF. CDR3 nucleotides: TGCAGTCCTTACATCCCAAGTTACACCTTC.

This sequence joins TRBV4-1 and TRBJ2-7; 7 bases fit TRBD1. The V and J ends lost 2 bases and 4 bases, in that order; junction bases with no gene match: 8. Germline V gives CDR1 MGHRA, CDR2 YSYEKL. CDR3 length: 15 residues. CDR3 region: CASSQTGTAVYEQYF. DNA for the CDR3: TGCGCCAGCAGCCAAACCGGGACAGCGGTGTACGAGCAGTACTTC.

The rearrangement uses TRBV6-1 and TRBJ2-5, with 7 bases aligning to TRBD2. The CDR3 extends over 14 amino acids. Germline CDR1 is MNHNS and CDR2 is SASEGT. The junction had 10 bases not matched to a gene; V was cut back by 8 bases and J by 4 bases. The CDR3, as DNA: TGTGCCAGCCGGGAGCGGGGTGAGCGAGAGACCCAGTACTTC. This codes for CASRERGERETQYF.

The chain couples TRBV6-6 to TRBJ1-6, with D unresolved. V was cut by 2 bases and J by 2 bases, with 7 bases left in between. The germline CDR1 and CDR2 sequences are MNHNY and SVGAGI (reference sequence). The CDR3 loop spans 15 amino acids. The CDR3 sequence is CASSYTDTYNSPLHF. DNA for the CDR3: TGTGCCAGCAGTTACACAGACACCTATAATTCACCCCTCCACTTT.

The J gene is TRBJ1-6, the V gene TRBV5-4; weak D call: TRBD1 (5 bases). Trimming pared 2 bases from V and 6 bases from J, leaving 12 bases between. Germline V gives CDR1 SGHNT, CDR2 YYREEE (reference sequence). The CDR3 length is 15 residues. Written as DNA, the CDR3 is TGTGCCAGCAGCTTCGACAGTTTGGGTAATTCACCCCTCCACTTT. Its protein product is CASSFDSLGNSPLHF.

The chain recombines TRBV6-6 with TRBJ1-6; D unresolved. The V end was cut by 7 bases, the J end by 10 bases, with 14 bases between. This CDR3 contains 13 residues. The germline gives CDR1 MNHNY, CDR2 SVGAGI (reference sequence). The CDR3 nucleotides read TGTGCCAGCACAAAAACAGAGACCTCACCCCTCCACTTT. Its protein is CASTKTETSPLHF.

This chain links TRBV19 with TRBJ2-2; 10 bases are a match to TRBD2. The V gene end was trimmed by 5 bases and the J gene end by 4 bases; junction bases not matched to a gene: 7. This CDR3 has 16 residues. Germline-derived CDR1 and CDR2 are LNHDA and SQIVND (reference sequence). CDR3: CASSPQSGGATGELFF. The CDR3 DNA reads TGTGCCAGTAGTCCCCAGAGCGGGGGGGCCACCGGGGAGCTGTTTTTT.

The V and J genes are TRBV9 and TRBJ2-1, with D perhaps TRBD1 (6 bases). Trimming left V 3 bases short and J 1 base short, with 14 bases between. The germline CDR1 and CDR2 sequences are SGDLS and YYNGEE. The CDR3 sequence is 16 residues long. Here the CDR3 reads CASSEGTSRSYNEQFF. CDR3 bases: TGTGCCAGCAGCGAGGGGACATCTAGGTCCTACAATGAGCAGTTCTTC.

This chain uses TRBV9 with TRBJ1-4; TRBD1 is a possible D gene (5 bases). The CDR3 is 15 amino acids. The germline V gene has CDR1 SGDLS and CDR2 YYNGEE. Trimming removed 0 bases at V and 3 bases at J, with 9 bases between. CDR3 DNA sequence: TGTGCCAGCAGCGTAGGGGGGGGTGCTAATGAAAAACTGTTTTTT. The encoded protein is CASSVGGGANEKLFF.

This clone was counted a single time. CDR3 nucleotides: TGTGCCAGCGACTCAGCCGACTCTTATACGCAGTATTTT. Translating gives CASDSADSYTQYF. J is TRBJ2-3 and V is TRBV28; D unresolved. The CDR3 length is 13 residues. Trimming took off 8 bases at V and 7 bases at J, with 16 bases between the two ends. Germline V gives CDR1 MDHEN, CDR2 SYDVKM. Full variable domain (missing parts from reference TRBV28 and TRBJ2-3): DVKVTQSSRYLVKRTGEKVFLECVQDMDHENMFWYRQDPGLGLRLIYFSYDVKMKEKGDIPEGYSVSREKKERFSLILESASTNQTSMYLCASDSADSYTQYFGPGTRLTVL.

This chain connects TRBV5-6 to TRBJ2-2; 7 nucleotides line up with TRBD2. The germline V gene has CDR1 SGHDT and CDR2 YYEEEE. V shed 0 bases, J shed 5 bases, and the junction held 4 bases outside the gene matches. This CDR3 comprises 15 residues. The CDR3 DNA follows: TGTGCCAGCAGCTTGGAGTGGGGGGGGACCGGGGAGCTGTTTTTT. It yields the protein CASSLEWGGTGELFF.

The chain combines TRBV6-1 with TRBJ1-5; D remains ambiguous. CDR3 length equals 16 residues. Germline loops: CDR1 MNHNS, CDR2 SASEGT. The V end lost 1 base, the J end lost 6 bases, and 16 bases lay between the germline ends. The chain's CDR3 is CASSEDPGSGGQPQHF. Written as DNA, the CDR3 is TGTGCCAGCAGTGAAGACCCCGGCTCAGGTGGTCAGCCCCAGCATTTT.

The V and J genes are TRBV5-4 and TRBJ1-6, with D possibly TRBD1 on 5 matching bases. CDR1 SGHNT and CDR2 YYREEE come from the germline V gene (reference sequence). The CDR3 length is 15 residues. Trimming removed 1 base at V and 2 bases at J, with 7 bases between. DNA of the CDR3: TGTGCCAGCAGCTTGTGGGGCACCTATAATTCACCCCTCCACTTT. Its protein is CASSLWGTYNSPLHF.

The chain recombines TRBV5-4 with TRBJ2-3; D uncertain. The V and J ends lost 0 bases and 1 base respectively, with 6 bases between them. The CDR3 covers 14 residues. Germline assignment: CDR1 SGHNT and CDR2 YYREEE (reference sequence). The CDR3 DNA reads TGTGCCAGCAGCTTGGGCAGCGGCACAGATACGCAGTATTTT. Translated, it gives CASSLGSGTDTQYF.

The count of this clone is one. The chain is built from TRBV7-3 and TRBJ1-2; D is possibly TRBD1 (5 bases). The V gene's germline CDR1 is SGHTA and CDR2 FQGTGA. Trimming left V 5 bases short and J 1 base short, with 11 bases between. The length of the CDR3 is 14 residues. DNA for the CDR3: TGTGCCAGCAGCGGTACAGGTCTTAACTATGGCTACACCTTC. Amino acids: CASSGTGLNYGYTF.

The rearrangement joins TRBV20-1 to TRBJ1-1, with D possibly being TRBD1 (6 bases). Germline V gene data show CDR1 as DFQATT and CDR2 as SNEGSKA (reference sequence). Trimming took off 5 bases at V and 4 bases at J, with 8 bases between the two ends. This CDR3 has 11 residues. Here the CDR3 DNA reads TGCAGTGCTCCAGGGGTCACTGAAGCTTTCTTT. This sequence encodes CSAPGVTEAFF.

The V call is TRBV4-3, the J call TRBJ2-7; 7 bases line up with TRBD1. This CDR3 is built from 16 residues. Germline values: CDR1 LGHNA, CDR2 YSLEER. Germline trimming cut 2 bases from V and 3 bases from J; bases unmatched to any gene: 10. CDR3 sequence: CASSQRRGGELYEQYF. CDR3 sequence (DNA): TGCGCCAGCAGCCAAAGGCGAGGGGGCGAGCTCTACGAGCAGTACTTC.

This clone was observed once. The rearrangement joins TRBV10-3 to TRBJ2-6; 10 bases fit TRBD1. The V gene's germline CDR1 is ENHRY and CDR2 SYGVKD. V lost 4 bases, J lost 0 bases, and 6 bases stayed unmatched. The CDR3 spans 18 residues. CDR3 coding DNA: TGTGCCATCAGTGGCCGACAGGGGGCAACCTCTGGGGCCAACGTCCTGACTTTC. Translating gives CAISGRQGATSGANVLTF.

J is TRBJ2-1 and V is TRBV13, with 9 bases that match TRBD1. The germline V gene encodes CDR1 PRHDT and CDR2 FYEKMQ (reference sequence). Trimming removed 0 bases from V and 6 bases from J; junction bases left unmatched: 0. CDR3 length: 14 residues. DNA for the CDR3: TGTGCCAGCAGCTTAGGACAGGGGGCCAATGAGCAGTTCTTC. It codes for CASSLGQGANEQFF.

V is TRBV7-9 and J is TRBJ1-5; 7 bases are a match to TRBD1. The CDR3 totals 15 residues. Trimming at V came to 5 bases and at J to 2 bases, leaving 6 bases not matched to a gene. Germline loops: CDR1 SEHNR, CDR2 FQNEAQ (reference sequence). This CDR3 reads CASSPTGARNQPQHF. CDR3 nucleotide sequence: TGTGCCAGCAGCCCTACAGGGGCCCGCAATCAGCCCCAGCATTTT.

J is TRBJ2-3 and V is TRBV30; 12 bases map to TRBD2. Per germline, CDR1 GTSNPN and CDR2 SVGIG (reference sequence). The CDR3 covers 18 residues. V dropped 0 bases and J dropped 1; count of bases not matched to a gene: 8. DNA of the CDR3: TGTGCCTGGAGTGTACCACGGGCTAGCGGGGGGGGCACAGATACGCAGTATTTT. This sequence encodes CAWSVPRASGGGTDTQYF.

The genes are TRBV9 and TRBJ2-5; 7 bases are a match to TRBD1. Trimming removed 3 bases from V and 2 bases from J; junction bases left unmatched: 10. Germline V gene data show CDR1 as SGDLS and CDR2 as YYNGEE. The CDR3 consists of 16 residues. In nucleotides, the CDR3 is TGTGCCAGCAGCGAGGGCAGGGGGAGCGTGCAAGAGACCCAGTACTTC. It codes for CASSEGRGSVQETQYF.

The rearrangement uses TRBV7-2 and TRBJ2-5; no firm D call. CDR3 size: 14 residues. V lost 2 bases and J lost 9, with 16 bases in between. Germline V lookup: CDR1 SGHTA, CDR2 FQGNSA. The chain's CDR3 is CASSLPQVPLSQYF. The CDR3 nucleotides read TGTGCCAGCAGCTTACCCCAGGTACCCCTGTCCCAGTACTTC.

J is TRBJ2-7 and V is TRBV5-6, with D possibly being TRBD1 (6 bases). Looked up from germline, CDR1 is SGHDT and CDR2 is YYEEEE. The CDR3 covers 14 residues. Trimming took off 1 base at V and 0 bases at J, with 8 bases between the two ends. CDR3 DNA sequence: TGTGCCAGCAGCTTGAACAGGGACTCCTACGAGCAGTACTTC. It specifies CASSLNRDSYEQYF.